Listed here is a single TCR beta chain. The sample belongs to a study of blood T cell repertoires in COVID-19. Background on the study: Some COVID-19 samples were acute and others convalescent; all came from the United States, Italy and Spain.

The protocol was immunoSEQ multiplex PCR, while the TCRdb copy is restricted to in-frame clones and leaves out a portion. The table lists 95,000 to 150,000 clones, about 74% of them singletons. Trimming left V 7 bases short and J 0 bases short, with 16 bases between. The CDR3 length is 15 residues. Germline V gene sequence: CDR1 MDHEN, CDR2 SYDVKM. The sample taken for sequencing was peripheral blood. The clonotype comes from a man older than 75 with COVID-19, enrolled during active disease. This chain uses TRBV28 with TRBJ2-7, with a tentative D call TRBD2 (6 bases). CDR3: CASMPEGRSSYEQYF. Here the CDR3 DNA reads TGTGCCAGCATGCCGGAGGGACGCAGCTCCTACGAGCAGTACTTC.